This passage covers 7 T cell receptor beta chains from one sample sequenced in a study of blood T cells in healthy people across ages. The authors ran a second PCR of 7 to 11 cycles using a sample-barcoded 5' primer and a J-beta primer mix. TCRdb processed the 5' RACE reads anew with MiXCR; each CDR3 protein has one entry. The data hold about 1.1 million distinct CDR3 sequences, with roughly two fifths observed a single time. The sequencing input was blood. The source is a man younger than 30 in good health.

The CDR3 sequence is CASMGYGYTF. DNA of the CDR3: TGTGCCAGCATGGGCTATGGCTACACCTTC. The chain recombines TRBV6-1 with TRBJ1-2; D not resolved. Germline V gives CDR1 MNHNS, CDR2 SASEGT. This CDR3 has 10 amino acids. Trimming took 7 bases from V and 4 from J, leaving 4 bases between them.

This chain joins TRBV29-1 and TRBJ2-3, with D possibly being TRBD1 or TRBD2 (6 bases each). V shed 4 bases and J shed 0 bases, with 14 bases lying between them. The V gene's germline CDR1 is SQVTM and CDR2 ANQGSEA. CDR3 length: 15 amino acids. CDR3 bases: TGCAGCGTTGGGTCCCGGGGGCAGAGCACAGATACGCAGTATTTT. This gives the protein CSVGSRGQSTDTQYF.

The chain recombines TRBV12-3 or TRBV12-4 with TRBJ1-2; 7 bases agree with TRBD1. With 4 bases clipped from V and 7 bases from J, the junction kept 9 bases outside the gene matches. The CDR3 length is 14 residues. CDR3 residues: CASSSNRGLSGYTF. In DNA form, the CDR3 reads TGTGCCAGCAGTTCTAACAGGGGTCTTTCTGGCTACACCTTC.

To note about this clonotype: This may stem from a read error, because a much larger clone lies one nucleotide away. The chain couples TRBV4-3 to TRBJ1-5, with D perhaps matching TRBD1 (5 bases). The germline CDR1 and CDR2 sequences are LGHNA and YSLEER. The CDR3 length is 14 residues. CDR3 nucleotide sequence: TGCGCCAGCAGCCAAGGGAGGGGAAATCAGTCCCAGCATTTT. It is translated as CASSQGRGNQSQHF.

The chain couples TRBV4-1 to TRBJ2-7, with D perhaps TRBD2 (6 bases). This CDR3 spans 15 amino acids. Trimming cost V 0 bases and J 3 bases, with 12 bases left between them. Germline CDR1 and CDR2: MGHRA and YSYEKL. The CDR3 DNA is TGCGCCAGCAGCCAAGATAGCGGAAGGTACTACGAGCAGTACTTC. It encodes CASSQDSGRYYEQYF.

This clonotype was recorded only once. The chain employs TRBV4-1 and TRBJ2-1, with D possibly being TRBD1 (6 bases). The J call is uncertain, as TRBJ2-7 better fits the DNA end. CDR1 and CDR2 (germline): MGHRA, YSYEKL. This CDR3 comprises 13 residues. In DNA, the CDR3 is TGCGCCAGCAGCCAAGCCGGGACACCTGAGCAGTACTTC. This sequence encodes CASSQAGTPEQYF.

The chain employs TRBV11-2 and TRBJ2-1; D is unresolved. The CDR3 is 14 residues long. The germline gives CDR1 SGHAT, CDR2 FQNNGV. V lost 4 bases to trimming and J lost 0 bases, with 7 bases between them. The CDR3 loop is CASSSKSSYNEQFF. Written as DNA, the CDR3 is TGTGCCAGCAGCTCCAAAAGCTCCTACAATGAGCAGTTCTTC.